This TCR beta chain is drawn from a study of CD8+ T cells in alopecia areata. Once RNA had been extracted, it was reverse transcribed into cDNA to act as the sequencing template. The repertoire was sequenced with immunoSEQ multiplex PCR; TCRdb's copy has only in-frame clones and lacks some. The sample has 150,000 to 200,000 clones; 55% to 65% are singletons. As concerns this clone: What it binds is unknown.

CD4+ and CD8+ T cells were sorted from PBMCs. The CDR3 covers 13 residues. Germline CDR1 reads ENHRY; CDR2 reads SYGVKD. Trimming cost V 4 bases and J 6 bases; bases outside gene matches: 4. Study-wide results and limits: Sequencing of scalp samples also captures resident alphabeta T cells of normal skin. Affected scalp, especially in alopecia totalis/universalis, had a higher clonality than normal scalp did. Relative to mice, TCR sharing across patients was less clear, a difference possibly HLA-related.

The chain links TRBV10-3 to TRBJ2-7, with 9 bases identical to TRBD1. This sequence was found in a human donor in good health. The sequencing input was CD4+ T cells sorted from blood. The CDR3 DNA sequence: TGTGCCATCAGTGGACAGGGGGGGCGCGAGCAGTACTTC. Its protein is CAISGQGGREQYF.